The entry below describes one T cell receptor beta chain. Its antigen remains unknown. Sorted-subset replicate PCR reactions were performed with about 200 ng DNA, corresponding to roughly 31,000 T cell genomes. Profiled with immunoSEQ multiplex PCR; TCRdb holds only in-frame clones, not every one. The sample consists of more than 2 million clones, around 93% of them appearing once. The data were taken from a study of shared clonotypes between healthy human individuals. Study observations and caveats: Estimated richness values were generally larger in naive subsets than in memory subsets.

This CDR3 region has 15 residues. Germline V CDR1 and CDR2: SNHLY, FYNNEI. Deletions cut 1 base from V and 4 bases from J, with 14 bases between. CD8 cells regarded as naive lacked CD45RO, were positively chosen for CCR7, and omitted terminally differentiated effector memory CD45RA+ cells. The rearrangement uses TRBV2 and TRBJ2-7; a weak D match, TRBD2 (5 bases). The sequenced sample was naive CD8+ T cells from PBMCs. This TCR was sampled from a man aged 18-30 years in good health. Some clones in this sample may be carry-over from other donors' samples. This CDR3 is CASSEGAPWEYEQYF. In DNA, the CDR3 is TGTGCCAGCAGTGAAGGGGCCCCCTGGGAGTACGAGCAGTACTTC.